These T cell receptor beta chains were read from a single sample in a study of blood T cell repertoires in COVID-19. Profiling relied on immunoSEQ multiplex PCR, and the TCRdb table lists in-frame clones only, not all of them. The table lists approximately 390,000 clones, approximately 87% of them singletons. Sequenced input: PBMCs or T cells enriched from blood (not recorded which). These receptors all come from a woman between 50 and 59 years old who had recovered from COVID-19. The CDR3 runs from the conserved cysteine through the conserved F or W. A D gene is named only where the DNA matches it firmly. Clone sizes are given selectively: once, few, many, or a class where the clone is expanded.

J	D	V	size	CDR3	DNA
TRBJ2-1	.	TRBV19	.	CASSIARDGVADEQFF	TGTGCCAGTAGTATAGCGAGAGACGGGGTCGCGGATGAGCAGTTCTTC
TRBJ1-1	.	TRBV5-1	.	CASSSPWETEAFF	TGCGCCAGCAGCTCCCCTTGGGAGACTGAAGCTTTCTTT
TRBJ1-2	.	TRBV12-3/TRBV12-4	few	CASSAGYQDGYTF	TGTGCCAGCAGTGCAGGGTACCAAGATGGCTACACCTTC
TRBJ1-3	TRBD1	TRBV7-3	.	CASGDRTGNTIYF	TGTGCCAGCGGGGACAGGACTGGAAACACCATATATTTT
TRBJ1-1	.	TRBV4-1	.	CASSQVRGEAFF	TGCGCCAGCAGCCAAGTGAGAGGGGAAGCTTTCTTT
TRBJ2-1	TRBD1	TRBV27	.	CASTPGQGVGEQFF	TGTGCCAGCACCCCGGGACAGGGTGTAGGTGAGCAGTTCTTC
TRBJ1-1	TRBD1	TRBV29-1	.	CSVARQGLWTEAFF	TGCAGCGTTGCTCGACAGGGATTATGGACTGAAGCTTTCTTT
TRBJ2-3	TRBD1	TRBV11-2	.	CASSLGTGGGGTDTQYF	TGTGCCAGCAGCTTAGGGACAGGGGGTGGAGGCACAGATACGCAGTATTTT
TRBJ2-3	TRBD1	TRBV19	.	CASRDRGLGTDTQYF	TGTGCCAGTAGGGACAGGGGGCTCGGCACAGATACGCAGTATTTT
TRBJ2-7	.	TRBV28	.	CASSLDRTYEQYF	TGTGCCAGCAGTTTAGACAGAACCTACGAGCAGTACTTC
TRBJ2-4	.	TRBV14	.	CASSPAGARDIQYF	TGTGCCAGCAGCCCAGCTGGGGCTCGGGACATTCAGTACTTC
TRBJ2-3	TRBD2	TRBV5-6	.	CASSYGTSVYTQYF	TGTGCCAGCAGCTACGGGACTAGCGTGTATACGCAGTATTTT
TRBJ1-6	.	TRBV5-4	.	CASSLRTDVKSPLHF	TGTGCCAGCAGCTTGCGGACAGACGTGAAGTCACCCCTCCACTTT
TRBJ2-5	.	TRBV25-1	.	CASSEYSFQYF	TGTGCCAGCAGTGAATATTCCTTTCAGTACTTC
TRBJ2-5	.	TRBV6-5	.	CASSSVAPRGTQYF	TGTGCCAGCAGTTCAGTCGCCCCTCGAGGGACCCAGTACTTC
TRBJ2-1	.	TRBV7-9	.	CASSPPRRRASENEQFF	TGTGCCAGCAGCCCACCCAGGCGCCGTGCTAGCGAGAATGAGCAGTTCTTC
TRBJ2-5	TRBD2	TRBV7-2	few	CASSSRAGTRETETQYF	TGTGCCAGCAGCTCCCGTGCCGGGACTAGGGAGACGGAGACCCAGTACTTC
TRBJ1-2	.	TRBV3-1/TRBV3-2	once	CASSQSDYGYTF	TGTGCCAGCAGCCAATCAGATTATGGCTACACCTTC
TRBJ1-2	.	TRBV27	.	CASKDWEVGGYTF	TGTGCCAGCAAGGATTGGGAGGTCGGTGGCTACACCTTC
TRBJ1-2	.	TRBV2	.	CASSEGPGRIYGYTF	TGTGCCAGCAGTGAAGGGCCGGGGAGGATATATGGCTACACCTTC
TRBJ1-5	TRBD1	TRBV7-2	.	CASSMDRGGNQPQHF	TGTGCCAGCAGCATGGACAGGGGAGGGAATCAGCCCCAGCATTTT
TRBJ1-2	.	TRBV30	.	CAWSVSGGRVYGYTF	TGTGCCTGGAGTGTATCCGGGGGGCGCGTCTATGGCTACACCTTC
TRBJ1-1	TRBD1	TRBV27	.	CASSPGQGKPGLTEAFF	TGTGCCAGCAGTCCGGGACAGGGGAAGCCCGGATTGACTGAAGCTTTCTTT
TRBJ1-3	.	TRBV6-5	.	CASSYLGVGNTIYF	TGTGCCAGCAGTTATCTAGGAGTTGGAAACACCATATATTTT
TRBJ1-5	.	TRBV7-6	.	CASSLVGGGQPQHF	TGTGCCAGCAGCTTAGTTGGGGGAGGTCAGCCCCAGCATTTT
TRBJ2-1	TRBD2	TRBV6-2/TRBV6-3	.	CASSYSTWGTSGGSGSDEQFF	TGTGCCAGCAGTTACTCAACGTGGGGGACTAGCGGGGGCTCCGGATCTGATGAGCAGTTCTTC
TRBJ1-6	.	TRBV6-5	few	CASSWGPHNSPLHF	TGTGCCAGCAGTTGGGGGCCTCATAATTCACCCCTCCACTTT
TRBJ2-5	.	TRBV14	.	CASSQFTPQETQYF	TGTGCCAGCAGCCAATTTACACCTCAAGAGACCCAGTACTTC
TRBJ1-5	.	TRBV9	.	CASSPDSGNQPQHF	TGTGCCAGCAGCCCGGACAGCGGCAATCAGCCCCAGCATTTT
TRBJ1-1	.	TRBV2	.	CASGGTREAFF	TGTGCCAGTGGGGGCACAAGGGAAGCTTTCTTT
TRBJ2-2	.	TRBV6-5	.	CASSYEARRDTGELFF	TGTGCCAGCAGTTACGAGGCCCGGAGGGACACCGGGGAGCTGTTTTTT
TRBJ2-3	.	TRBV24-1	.	CATSESLRGASTDTQYF	TGTGCCACCAGTGAATCCCTCCGGGGGGCTAGCACAGATACGCAGTATTTT
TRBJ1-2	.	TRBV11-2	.	CASSLLGGVYGYTF	TGTGCCAGCAGCTTACTGGGGGGGGTCTATGGCTACACCTTC
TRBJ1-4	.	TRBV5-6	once	CASSPTGFGGEKLFF	TGTGCCAGCAGCCCTACCGGGTTTGGGGGGGAAAAACTGTTTTTT
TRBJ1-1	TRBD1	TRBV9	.	CASSVRQGGTENTEAFF	TGTGCCAGCAGCGTTAGACAGGGGGGGACCGAGAACACTGAAGCTTTCTTT
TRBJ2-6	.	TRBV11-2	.	CASSSGFGANVLTF	TGTGCCAGCAGCTCAGGGTTTGGGGCCAACGTCCTGACTTTC
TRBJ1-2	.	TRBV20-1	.	CSASRAGYTF	TGCAGTGCTAGCAGGGCTGGCTACACCTTC
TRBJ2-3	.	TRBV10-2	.	CTSSEQGDTQYF	TGCACCAGCAGTGAGCAGGGAGATACGCAGTATTTT
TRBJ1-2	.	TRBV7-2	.	CASSPWTTTYGYTF	TGTGCCAGCAGCCCGTGGACAACCACCTATGGCTACACCTTC